This T cell receptor beta chain was found in a study of blood T cell repertoires in COVID-19. Study-wide context: The United States, Italy and Spain provided the acute and convalescent COVID-19 samples. The analysed material was cDNA or gDNA that came from T cells, B-cell-depleted T cells, or PBMCs.

Per the study methods: Researchers report that nucleated cell counts were estimated from reference gene primer amplification. The repertoire was sequenced with immunoSEQ multiplex PCR; TCRdb's copy has only in-frame clones and lacks some. That table supplies the V and J calls and clone size; D and trimming were determined from the DNA. The sample holds some 150,000 clones, roughly 86% seen once. Trimming took 7 bases from V and 6 from J; bases not matched to a gene: 23. Germline-derived CDR1 and CDR2 are SQVTM and ANQGSEA. This CDR3 is 17 amino acids long. This TCR derives from a woman aged 45-65 years with acute or convalescent COVID-19. The source material was peripheral blood. This chain uses TRBV29-1 with TRBJ2-7; 8 bases are a match to TRBD2. The CDR3 protein is CSAGGANLPGRAFEQYF. The DNA of the CDR3 is TGCAGCGCTGGCGGGGCAAACCTCCCCGGGAGGGCCTTCGAGCAGTACTTC.